The subject of this entry is one T cell receptor beta chain. Under the authors' procedure: It was from reference gene primer amplification that nucleated cell counts were estimated. Generated by immunoSEQ multiplex PCR, the TCRdb table keeps only in-frame clones and is missing some. The DNA was the basis for D and trimming; V, J and clone size are from that table. The sample lists around 450,000 clones; roughly 87% were seen once. Participant ages covered roughly 18 to 89 years across some 25 US areas. Assignments of participants to cohorts depended upon their own reported clinical history. These data are taken from a study of blood T cell repertoires in COVID-19. CDR1 and CDR2 (germline): MNHEY, SVGAGI. The CDR3 totals 16 residues. The germline V and J ends were trimmed by 0 bases and 0 bases, with 8 bases remaining between them.

Sequencing was carried out using PBMCs or T cells enriched from blood (not recorded which). This clonotype was obtained from a woman aged 18-30 years with acute COVID-19. The chain employs TRBV6-5 and TRBJ1-4; D gene unclear. The CDR3 reads CASSYSYSATNEKLFF. CDR3 nucleotides: TGTGCCAGCAGTTACTCGTATAGCGCAACTAATGAAAAACTGTTTTTT.